A selection of T cell receptor beta chains follows, all from one sample in a study of cytomegalovirus exposure and HLA in healthy donors. Sequenced by immunoSEQ multiplex PCR; TCRdb stores in-frame clones only, minus some. In the table there are about 150,000 clones, 86% of which are singletons. The sample was PBMCs. The receptors were sampled from a man aged 18-30 years in good health and CMV-seropositive. The conserved cysteine and the conserved F or W are not part of the CDR3 here. The order of the fields is D gene, V gene, CDR3 protein. A D gene is named only where the DNA matches it firmly.

TRBD1 | TRBV27 | ASRQGDQPQH
TRBD2 | TRBV6-1 | ASSEGLASGIRNEQY
TRBD1 | TRBV19 | ASSGTGGNEKLF
TRBD1 | TRBV14 | ASSALGTGGTEQY
TRBD1 | TRBV5-4 | ASSLGQGAGNTIY
TRBD2 | TRBV6-1 | ASSLTSGSQETQY
- | TRBV2 | ATRPGAYEQY
- | TRBV27 | ASSPRGVYDEQF
- | TRBV7-6 | ASSHPGTSNTGELF
- | TRBV2 | ASSEVGGNTEAF
TRBD1 | TRBV6-6 | ASSRDSSGNTIY
- | TRBV5-6 | ASSLLSSRTYEQY
TRBD1 | TRBV5-4 | ASSPDRGRLWTQY
- | TRBV30 | AWSFPLGGDTIY
- | TRBV11-2 | ASSLEGGNTEAF
- | TRBV29-1 | SVVGLGAHTQY
TRBD1 | TRBV4-2 | ASSRDPGQGDGYT
- | TRBV18 | ASSQEQPKRKPQH
- | TRBV11-2 | ASSLVAGGFNSPLH
TRBD1 | TRBV4-3 | ASSHDRATNEKLF
TRBD1 | TRBV5-8 | ASSAGTGGQETQY
- | TRBV25-1 | ASRYRPNEQF
- | TRBV2 | ASSDPRSYEQY
TRBD1 | TRBV2 | ASIGTGVLSNYGYT
TRBD2 | TRBV2 | ASSLTSGSEGSQF
TRBD1 | TRBV13 | ASSPGGHKPQH
- | TRBV2 | ASSPLYNSNQPQH
- | TRBV29-1 | SARWKRENDEQY
TRBD1 | TRBV2 | ASSLRTGGGEQY
- | TRBV11-2 | ASRGTGLGTSYGYT
TRBD1 | TRBV4-1 | ASNPGTALAKNIQY
TRBD1 | TRBV6-5 | ASSRTGPGYGYT